This TCR beta chain was sequenced in a study of neurological immune-mediated disorders (dated by TCRdb to the late 2010s). Study-wide context: Of the roughly 34 multiple sclerosis patients, roughly 30 had relapsing-remitting MS and 3 had secondary progressive MS. Of the approximately 66 subjects in the cohort, approximately 15 were HAM/TSP patients, 34 were multiple sclerosis patients, and about 20 were healthy controls. Peripheral blood TCR-beta repertoires from HTLV-I-associated myelopathy (HAM/TSP) patients, multiple sclerosis patients and healthy controls were compared by UMI-based sequencing. Longitudinal samples, technical triplicates and paired sorted CD4+ and CD8+ T-cell subsets, alongside PBMC samples, were included among the roughly 100 TCR-beta libraries. General findings and caveats noted by the study authors: In a phylogenetic analysis, the repertoires of 18 out of 34 MS patients fell into a single cluster of related CDR3 sequences, pointing to a possible signature at the repertoire level. TCR clonal expansion was highest in HAM/TSP patients and lowest in MS patients, with MS patients falling below even healthy controls. No clinical or MRI features were associated with the MS cluster, and the authors said that larger cohorts are needed. Expanded clones from different subjects shared no identical CDR3 amino acid sequences, which suggests that TCR-beta repertoires were private in all groups.

To synthesize cDNA, template-switch 5'RACE was performed with a primer carrying a 10-nucleotide random unique molecular identifier so that each TCR transcript was tagged. Over 200 million TCR-beta sequences, covering 15-18 subjects, were produced in each sequencing run. The RNeasy kit was used to extract total RNA. Using the KAPA Real-time Library Amplification kit, TCR-beta VDJ regions were amplified with primers for the TCR constant region and the 5'RACE anchor. A first PCR added sample indexes and Illumina adaptors, and a second PCR then raised library yield. After Ampure bead purification, the TCR product of roughly 650 bp was size-selected on a 2% E-gel SizeSelection system. Before pooling, library quality was checked on a Bioanalyzer, concentration was measured with Qubit, and libraries were quantified with the Kapa Library Quantification kit. An Illumina HiSeq 2500 was used to sequence the libraries paired-end at 2 x 150 bp. To increase sequence diversity, about 24-32% phiX was spiked into each library pool. The published analysis was carried out like this. The UMI-based MiGEC pipeline processed quality-filtered reads and removed over 80% of raw TCR sequences during error correction. IMGT germline references were used for aligning VDJ genes, and each clonotype was defined as a unique CDR3 amino acid sequence together with its V-J genes. Clonal expansion, Shannon diversity, and CDR3 relatedness (CalcPairwiseDistances, ClusterSamples) were evaluated with VDJtools, and phylogenetic trees were built with CLCbio workbench. Using coefficient-of-variation modelling across technical triplicates, the study counted a clone as expanded if it had at least 8 unique UMIs. TCRdb trimmed the raw reads at Q25, called clones with MiXCR and kept productive beta chains. Rows with one shared CDR3 protein collapse into an entry with the most common genes and DNA. The V and J calls, along with clone size, are taken from TCRdb and not from the paper's own processing. Here the sample has about 65,000 distinct CDR3 sequences; 3.5% to 5% occur a single time. Just over 2.5% of the sample comes from the top ten.

Unsorted PBMC libraries were generated from 2 million PBMCs stored in RNAlater at -80 °C until RNA extraction. Multiple sclerosis patients were enrolled in a US clinical protocol evaluating disease progression by magnetic resonance imaging. Peripheral blood was subjected to Ficoll-Hypaque density gradient centrifugation to isolate PBMCs, which were then cryopreserved in liquid nitrogen. Based on the germline V gene, the CDR1 and CDR2 sequences are KGHSH and LQKENI. The cysteine opens and the phenylalanine closes a CDR3 of 15 amino acids. CDR3 DNA only is kept here, 45 bases in frame from base 1. Ends trimmed: V by 6 bases, J by 3 bases; bases unmatched to a gene: 8. The table lists this clonotype with many counts. What antigen it recognizes has not been identified. No much larger clone is present one base from it, and per-base qualities are unavailable.

This sequence was found in a man in his fifties with multiple sclerosis. The specimen sequenced was PBMCs. The sequence joins TRBV18 to TRBJ1-5, with 7 central nucleotides matching TRBD1. DNA sequence: TGTGCCAGCTCGCGCGGACAGGAAAACAATCAGCCCCAGCATTTT. Protein translation: CASSRGQENNQPQHF.